This T cell receptor (beta chain) was sequenced in a study of T cell responses to AZD1222 COVID-19 vaccine. Study-wide results and caveats: At baseline, just a handful of AZD1222 recipients tested seropositive.

Profiled with immunoSEQ multiplex PCR; TCRdb holds only in-frame clones, not every one. The sample has roughly 77,000 clones; about 90% are singletons. As to this clone: Its specificity is not known.

The source was peripheral blood, collected on day 0 of MenACWY control vaccination. The TCR comes from an adult in good health.

The DNA of the CDR3 is TGTGCCAGCAGCCAAGGACTAGCGGATAGCACAGATACGCAGTATTTT. This sequence encodes CASSQGLADSTDTQYF. V is TRBV3-1 (or the pseudogene TRBV3-2) and J is TRBJ2-3; 9 bases map to TRBD2. The CDR3 is 16 residues long. The germline CDR1 and CDR2 sequences are LGHDT and YNNKEL (reference sequence). Germline trimming cut 1 base from V and 0 bases from J; bases unmatched to any gene: 2.